The 28 T cell receptor beta chains below come from one sample, sequenced in a study of blood T cell repertoires in COVID-19. Sequencing was performed with immunoSEQ multiplex PCR; in TCRdb, only in-frame clones are kept and a portion is missing. This sample carries 180,000 or so clones, approximately 85% of them seen once, and the ten largest clones take 7.5% to 9.5%. The sequenced material came from peripheral blood. The receptors stem from a woman in her sixties with acute or convalescent COVID-19.

This clone came up once. The genes are TRBV18 and TRBJ1-1, with D perhaps matching TRBD1 (5 bases). Germline CDR1 reads KGHSH; CDR2 reads LQKENI. The V gene lost 2 bases and the J gene lost 1 base, with 8 bases spanning the gap. CDR3 size: 14 residues. The CDR3 region is CASSPAGQNTEAFF. DNA for the CDR3: TGTGCCAGCTCACCAGCAGGACAGAACACTGAAGCTTTCTTT.

This clone appeared once. This chain uses TRBV15 with TRBJ1-4; D is ambiguous. The length of the CDR3 is 13 residues. V lost 0 bases and J lost 6, with 5 bases in between. In germline, CDR1 is LNHNV, CDR2 YYDKDF (reference sequence). The CDR3 loop reads CATSRDIDEKLFF. CDR3 bases: TGTGCCACCAGCAGAGATATCGATGAAAAACTGTTTTTT.

CDR3 sequence: CASSYDRVQPQHF. The CDR3 nucleotides are TGTGCCAGCAGCTATGACAGGGTCCAGCCCCAGCATTTT. The rearrangement links TRBV11-2 to TRBJ1-5, with TRBD1 identical over 7 bases. The J segment lost 7 bases and the V segment lost 4 bases, leaving 4 bases of the junction unmatched. Germline loops: CDR1 SGHAT, CDR2 FQNNGV. The CDR3 runs 13 residues.

J is TRBJ2-3 and V is TRBV21-1; no DNA check was done on the table's D call, TRBD2. TRBV21-1 is tagged as a pseudogene. The CDR3 runs to 17 residues. Written as DNA, the CDR3 is TGTGCCAGCAGCAGAGGAGTTGGGACTTACGGGACAGATACGCAGTATTTT. Translation: CASSRGVGTYGTDTQYF.

This clone was seen a handful of times. This specimen includes other DNA sequences encoding the same CDR3. The chain has TRBV18 and TRBJ1-1; 8 nucleotides agree with TRBD1. The junction had 3 bases not matched to a gene; V was cut back by 6 bases and J by 3 bases. Germline CDR1 KGHSH, CDR2 LQKENI. The CDR3 has 13 residues. Here the CDR3 reads CASSPGQDTEAFF. CDR3 DNA sequence: TGTGCCAGCTCGCCGGGACAGGACACTGAAGCTTTCTTT.

CDR3 DNA: TGTGCCAGCAGTCTGGGGGGGGCAAAAAATTCCTACGAGCAGTACTTC. This encodes CASSLGGAKNSYEQYF. This rearrangement joins TRBV28 to TRBJ2-7; a weak D match, TRBD2 (7 bases). In germline, CDR1 is MDHEN, CDR2 SYDVKM. This CDR3 is built from 16 residues. Between the trimmed V and J ends, which lost 5 bases and 1 base, there was a span of 18 bases.

J is TRBJ1-2 and V is TRBV5-5; D uncertain. Germline values: CDR1 SGHKS, CDR2 YYEKEE (reference sequence). CDR3 length: 13 amino acids. V dropped 0 bases and J dropped 3 bases, with 6 bases sitting between them. CDR3 coding DNA: TGTGCCAGCAGCTTGGGCCCAGACTATGGCTACACCTTC. Protein: CASSLGPDYGYTF.

The chain employs TRBV5-4 and TRBJ2-7, with TRBD2 matching 11 bases. The junction had 1 base not matched to a gene; V was cut back by 1 base and J by 4 bases. The CDR3 length is 14 residues. CDR1 SGHNT and CDR2 YYREEE come from the germline V gene (reference sequence). CDR3 DNA sequence: TGTGCCAGCAGCTTGACTAGCGGGGGTTACGAGCAGTACTTC. This sequence encodes CASSLTSGGYEQYF.

The chain has TRBV13 and TRBJ1-6; 7 bases match TRBD1. This CDR3 contains 16 residues. The germline V gene encodes CDR1 PRHDT and CDR2 FYEKMQ (reference sequence). The junction had 11 bases not matched to a gene; V was cut back by 5 bases and J by 7 bases. CDR3 DNA sequence: TGTGCCAGCAGCGCAAGACAGGGACTTCACAATTCACCCCTCCACTTT. It yields the protein CASSARQGLHNSPLHF.

This clone is a singleton in its sample. The V call is TRBV6-6, the J call TRBJ1-2; 9 bases are a match to TRBD1. Losses at the gene ends were 5 bases for V and 6 bases for J; bases not matched to a gene: 7. Germline values: CDR1 MNHNY, CDR2 SVGAGI (reference sequence). The CDR3 spans 14 residues. DNA for the CDR3: TGTGCCAGCAGTCCTCACAGGGGGCAGGATGGCTACACCTTC. The encoded protein is CASSPHRGQDGYTF.

This sequence joins TRBV27 and TRBJ2-7, with 11 bases identical to TRBD1. V lost 5 bases, J lost 6 bases, and 3 bases stayed unmatched. The CDR3 runs to 13 residues. Germline V gene data show CDR1 as MNHEY and CDR2 as SMNVEV (reference sequence). CDR3 loop: CASSLGTGGEQYF. The CDR3 region has the DNA TGTGCCAGCAGTCTAGGGACAGGGGGCGAGCAGTACTTC.

The V and J genes are TRBV30 and TRBJ1-2; D gene uncertain. V lost 5 bases, J lost 6 bases, and 10 bases lay in between. Germline CDR1 and CDR2: GTSNPN and SVGIG (reference sequence). The CDR3 loop spans 11 amino acids. The CDR3 region is CAWQGGDGYTF. CDR3 DNA sequence: TGTGCCTGGCAAGGCGGAGATGGCTACACCTTC.

This sequence joins TRBV5-1 and TRBJ1-3; D remains ambiguous. Germline V lookup: CDR1 SGHRS, CDR2 YFSETQ. V gave up 4 bases and J gave up 0 bases, with 11 bases separating them. The CDR3 is made up of 15 amino acids. The CDR3 DNA follows: TGCGCCAGCAGCCAACAGTTTCACTCTGGAAACACCATATATTTT. Residues: CASSQQFHSGNTIYF.

The gene calls are TRBV5-6 and TRBJ1-1; no definite D call. V was trimmed by 1 base and J by 6 bases, leaving 16 bases between them. CDR3 size: 15 residues. Germline-derived CDR1 and CDR2 are SGHDT and YYEEEE. CDR3 DNA: TGTGCCAGCAGCTTGTGGGGAGGGCGCCGGGCTGAAGCTTTCTTT. Encoded protein: CASSLWGGRRAEAFF.

The gene calls are TRBV5-1 and TRBJ1-5; D is uncertain. V lost 0 bases, J lost 7 bases, and 11 bases lay in between. The CDR3 sequence is 14 residues long. From germline, CDR1 is SGHRS and CDR2 YFSETQ. The CDR3 DNA sequence: TGCGCCAGCAGCTTGGGCGGGCTGGGGCAGCCCCAGCATTTT. It translates to CASSLGGLGQPQHF.

V is TRBV5-1 and J is TRBJ2-5, with TRBD1 matching over 8 bases. The CDR3 is 15 residues long. The germline gives CDR1 SGHRS, CDR2 YFSETQ. V dropped 0 bases and J dropped 5; count of bases not matched to a gene: 6. CDR3 nucleotides: TGCGCCAGCAGCTTGGCCGGGACAGGCTCGGAGACCCAGTACTTC. This encodes CASSLAGTGSETQYF.

Written as DNA, the CDR3 is TGTGCCAGCAGCTCTGCGGGGCTTGGAAACACCATATATTTT. Amino acids: CASSSAGLGNTIYF. The chain combines TRBV7-2 with TRBJ1-3; weak D call: TRBD1 (5 bases). This CDR3 spans 14 amino acids. Germline CDR1 is SGHTA and CDR2 is FQGNSA. V was clipped by 4 bases and J by 3 bases, with 10 bases between them.

The chain has TRBV5-6 and TRBJ1-5, with 8 bases that match TRBD1. The J segment lost 6 bases and the V segment lost 0 bases, leaving 5 bases of the junction unmatched. Germline loops: CDR1 SGHDT, CDR2 YYEEEE. The CDR3 has 15 residues. This CDR3 is CASSLGGRGLQPQHF. The CDR3 coding sequence is TGTGCCAGCAGCTTGGGGGGCAGGGGGCTTCAGCCCCAGCATTTT. The full variable domain, completed using reference TRBV5-6 and TRBJ1-5, is DAGVTQSPTHLIKTRGQQVTLRCSPKSGHDTVSWYQQALGQGPQFIFQYYEEEERQRGNFPDRFSGHQFPNYSSELNVNALLLGDSALYLCASSLGGRGLQPQHFGDGTRLSIL.

The V gene is TRBV10-3, the J gene TRBJ1-6; a weak D match, TRBD1 (5 bases). There are 16 residues in the CDR3. Between the trimmed V and J ends, which lost 2 bases and 3 bases, there was a span of 11 bases. CDR1 and CDR2 (germline): ENHRY, SYGVKD. The CDR3 reads CAISEIAGNYNSPLHF. As DNA, the CDR3 is TGTGCCATCAGTGAGATTGCAGGGAACTATAATTCACCCCTCCACTTT.

CDR3 coding DNA: TGTGCCTGGACCGCGGCCTTCAATCAGCCCCAGCATTTT. It translates to CAWTAAFNQPQHF. The chain combines TRBV30 with TRBJ1-5; D is ambiguous. The germline V gene has CDR1 GTSNPN and CDR2 SVGIG (reference sequence). With 4 bases removed from V and 3 bases from J, the gap between germline ends came to 10 bases. The CDR3 runs to 13 residues.

This clone was observed a handful of times. This chain links TRBV7-8 with TRBJ2-2, with D possibly being TRBD1 (6 bases). Trimming cost V 5 bases and J 0 bases, with 13 bases left between them. The CDR3 consists of 16 residues. Germline loops: CDR1 SGHVS, CDR2 FQNEAQ. CDR3 loop: CASSLRDISNTGELFF. Written as DNA, the CDR3 is TGTGCCAGCAGCCTCCGGGACATATCGAACACCGGGGAGCTGTTTTTT.

The CDR3 loop is CASSLVTGGDGYTF. The CDR3 nucleotides read TGTGCCAGCAGCTTGGTGACAGGGGGGGATGGCTACACCTTC. The chain couples TRBV5-8 to TRBJ1-2; 9 bases agree with TRBD1. Germline values: CDR1 SGHTS, CDR2 YDEGEE. The CDR3 covers 14 residues. The V segment lost 0 bases and the J segment 6 bases; nucleotides outside the gene matches: 3.

The chain employs TRBV9 and TRBJ2-3, with 8 positions matching TRBD1. Germline-derived CDR1 and CDR2 are SGDLS and YYNGEE. V lost 7 bases to trimming and J lost 1 base; unmatched junction nucleotides: 5. The CDR3 length is 14 residues. This chain's CDR3 is CASAPGQGTDTQYF. In nucleotides, the CDR3 is TGTGCCAGCGCACCGGGACAGGGCACAGATACGCAGTATTTT.

The chain uses TRBV6-5 and TRBJ1-2, with 7 bases aligning to TRBD1. Trimming removed 6 bases from V and 1 base from J; junction bases left unmatched: 8. In germline, CDR1 is MNHEY, CDR2 SVGAGI. The CDR3 has 15 amino acids. The CDR3 region has the DNA TGTGCCAGCAGGACCACAGGGGCTAATAACTATGGCTACACCTTC. Protein: CASRTTGANNYGYTF.

V is TRBV3-1 (or the pseudogene TRBV3-2) and J is TRBJ2-1, with TRBD2 matching over 13 bases. The germline gives CDR1 LGHDT, CDR2 YNNKEL (reference sequence). After removal of 3 bases from V and 2 bases from J, the junction contained 4 bases not matched to a gene. The CDR3 runs to 17 residues. For the CDR3, the DNA is TGTGCCAGCAGCCAGCACGGGACTAGCGGGACCTACAATGAGCAGTTCTTC. It translates to CASSQHGTSGTYNEQFF.

CDR3: CASSTGTGVHEQFF. CDR3 nucleotides: TGCGCCAGCAGTACCGGGACAGGGGTTCATGAGCAGTTCTTC. The chain is built from TRBV5-1 and TRBJ2-1; TRBD1 aligns across 10 bases. V was clipped by 5 bases and J by 8 bases; unmatched bases: 7. Germline CDR1 is SGHRS and CDR2 is YFSETQ. The CDR3 totals 14 residues.

The J gene is TRBJ2-1, the V gene TRBV3-1 (or the pseudogene TRBV3-2); no clear D gene. The CDR3 loop spans 14 amino acids. Germline V gene lookup returns CDR1 LGHDT and CDR2 YNNKEL (reference sequence). Trimming cost V 0 bases and J 6 bases, with 9 bases left between them. CDR3 loop: CASSQDPNTNEQFF. The CDR3 DNA is TGTGCCAGCAGCCAAGATCCCAACACCAATGAGCAGTTCTTC.

The rearrangement joins TRBV28 to TRBJ1-5, with TRBD1 matching 7 bases. V trimming: 6 bases; J trimming: 11 bases; junction bases outside the gene matches: 13. Germline CDR1 is MDHEN and CDR2 is SYDVKM. This CDR3 region has 14 residues. Written as DNA, the CDR3 is TGTGCCAGCAGGCAAGGACAGGCCGTTGCGACCCAGCATTTT. Translating gives CASRQGQAVATQHF.